This T cell receptor (beta chain) is drawn from a study of T cells in tumors after PD-1 blockade. About the study: Treatment was either pembrolizumab 200 mg every 3 weeks or cemiplimab 350 mg every 2 weeks. A subset received ongoing vismodegib 150 mg daily alongside anti-PD-1 therapy.

This clone was seen a few times. The table came from immunoSEQ multiplex PCR; TCRdb's copy has only in-frame clones and leaves some out. The top ten hold around 4.8% of the sample, which has roughly 8,500 clones, roughly three fifths seen once. This CDR3 region has 15 residues. V was pared by 7 bases and J by 2 bases, with 7 bases of the junction left unmatched. In germline, CDR1 is SNHLY, CDR2 FYNNEI. The rearrangement joins TRBV2 to TRBJ2-3, with 9 bases matching TRBD2. The starting material was tumor tissue, obtained after anti-PD-1 treatment. The sequence was collected from a human donor with basal cell carcinoma. CDR3 region: CASTGGGAITDTQYF. DNA for the CDR3: TGTGCCAGCACCGGCGGGGGGGCTATCACAGATACGCAGTATTTT.